The next 5 T cell receptor beta chains were all read from a single sample in a study of identical twins. TCRdb re-derived calls from the 5' RACE reads in MiXCR, one entry per CDR3 protein. There are just under 650,000 distinct CDR3 sequences in the sample; about 7.6% occur only once, and 1.6% lies in the top ten. These sequences were also reported in another study, on yellow fever vaccine responses in identical twins.

Sequencing used PBMCs. These receptors were obtained from a woman aged 18-29 years in good health.

V is TRBV7-8 and J is TRBJ1-3, with D possibly TRBD1 on 5 matching bases. Germline V lookup: CDR1 SGHVS, CDR2 FQNEAQ. V shed 1 base and J shed 9 bases, with 13 bases lying between them. The CDR3 extends over 14 amino acids. Written as DNA, the CDR3 is TGTGCCAGCAGCTTAGAAGGTGGGGCTGGCACCATATATTTT. Amino acids: CASSLEGGAGTIYF.

Many counts were recorded for this clonotype. V is TRBV7-9 and J is TRBJ2-7, with TRBD2 matching 10 bases. Germline V CDR1 and CDR2: SEHNR, FQNEAQ (reference sequence). V shed 0 bases and J 2 bases; nucleotides not matched to a gene: 1. The CDR3 extends over 15 amino acids. CDR3 region: CASSLASGRAYEQYF. The CDR3, as DNA: TGTGCCAGCAGCTTAGCCAGCGGGAGGGCCTACGAGCAGTACTTC.

The rearrangement joins TRBV12-3 or TRBV12-4 to TRBJ2-4, with 7 positions matching TRBD2. Trimming cost V 3 bases and J 0 bases; bases outside gene matches: 14. The CDR3 is 19 residues long. The chain's CDR3 is CASSFGVGGSSQAKNIQYF. CDR3 bases: TGTGCCAGCAGTTTCGGGGTTGGCGGGAGTTCCCAAGCCAAAAACATTCAGTACTTC.

This clonotype showed up just a few times. The chain couples TRBV5-1 to TRBJ2-7, with D tentatively TRBD1 (6 bases). Trimming stripped 2 bases from V and 5 bases from J, with 14 bases between. Germline V gene data show CDR1 as SGHRS and CDR2 as YFSETQ. CDR3 length: 14 amino acids. CDR3 in DNA: TGCGCCAGCAGCTTAAGGGACACTTCCCACGAGCAGTACTTC. Encoded protein: CASSLRDTSHEQYF. Supplemented by reference TRBV5-1 and TRBJ2-7, the full variable domain reads KAGVTQTPRYLIKTRGQQVTLSCSPISGHRSVSWYQQTPGQGLQFLFEYFSETQRNKGNFPGRFSGRQFSNSRSEMNVSTLELGDSALYLCASSLRDTSHEQYFGPGTRLTVT.

The sample holds a few counts of this clonotype. This sequence joins TRBV12-3 or TRBV12-4 and TRBJ2-5; a weak D match, TRBD1 (5 bases). V lost 7 bases and J 4 bases, leaving 13 bases between the germline ends. The CDR3 runs 13 residues. CDR3 sequence (DNA): TGTGCCAGCACCACAGGCCCGCCAGAGACCCAGTACTTC. Protein sequence: CASTTGPPETQYF.